Below, 2 T cell receptor beta chains from the same sample are listed, as sequenced in a study of T cells after yellow fever vaccination. In TCRdb, the 5' RACE reads were re-called with MiXCR into one record per CDR3 protein. The sample comprises 400,000 to 650,000 distinct CDR3 sequences, 20% to 25% of which are singletons, and around 17% rests with the top ten. The source material was PBMCs, sampled less than 25 days after the first yellow fever vaccination. The receptors were sampled from a man in his late teens or twenties who received the YFV17D yellow fever vaccine.

The chain is built from TRBV12-3 or TRBV12-4 and TRBJ2-7; D is uncertain. Trimming left V 6 bases short and J 9 bases short, with 6 bases between. The CDR3 consists of 9 residues. Here the CDR3 DNA reads TGTGCCAGCAGCCCTGGGCAGTACGTC. Translating it yields CASSPGQYV.

This chain connects TRBV6-5 to TRBJ2-1, with a tentative D call TRBD2 (5 bases). Germline V lookup: CDR1 MNHEY, CDR2 SVGAGI. The CDR3 has 12 residues. Trimming stripped 0 bases from V and 10 bases from J, with 7 bases between. DNA for the CDR3: TGTGCCAGCAGTTACTCGAGGGAAGAGCAGTTCTTC. Protein sequence: CASSYSREEQFF.